This T cell receptor beta chain was identified during a study of shared clonotypes between healthy human individuals. Using immunoSEQ multiplex PCR, the repertoire was profiled, and TCRdb retains in-frame clones only, with some absent. The sample records 2 million to 2.5 million clones, nearly 97% being singletons. Germline V CDR1 and CDR2: SGDLS, YYNGEE. This CDR3 has 16 residues. The germline V and J ends were trimmed by 0 bases and 5 bases, with 17 bases remaining between them. About this clone itself: Its specificity is unknown.

Findings and limits, study-wide: Generally, naive subsets came out with larger estimated richness than memory subsets.

The sequencing sample was made of naive CD4+ T cells sorted from blood. Indicated subset: CD45RA+ positively selected. The rearrangement links TRBV9 to TRBJ2-5; D tentatively fits TRBD1 or TRBD2 (5 bases each). This clonotype was obtained from a man in his late teens or twenties in good health. The CDR3 sequence is CASSVGGDSRGETQYF. CDR3 sequence (DNA): TGTGCCAGCAGCGTAGGGGGCGACTCTAGAGGGGAGACCCAGTACTTC. Variable domain in full (rest from reference TRBV9 and TRBJ2-5): DSGVTQTPKHLITATGQRVTLRCSPRSGDLSVYWYQQSLDQGLQFLIQYYNGEERAKGNILERFSAQQFPDLHSELNLSSLELGDSALYFCASSVGGDSRGETQYFGPGTRLLVL.